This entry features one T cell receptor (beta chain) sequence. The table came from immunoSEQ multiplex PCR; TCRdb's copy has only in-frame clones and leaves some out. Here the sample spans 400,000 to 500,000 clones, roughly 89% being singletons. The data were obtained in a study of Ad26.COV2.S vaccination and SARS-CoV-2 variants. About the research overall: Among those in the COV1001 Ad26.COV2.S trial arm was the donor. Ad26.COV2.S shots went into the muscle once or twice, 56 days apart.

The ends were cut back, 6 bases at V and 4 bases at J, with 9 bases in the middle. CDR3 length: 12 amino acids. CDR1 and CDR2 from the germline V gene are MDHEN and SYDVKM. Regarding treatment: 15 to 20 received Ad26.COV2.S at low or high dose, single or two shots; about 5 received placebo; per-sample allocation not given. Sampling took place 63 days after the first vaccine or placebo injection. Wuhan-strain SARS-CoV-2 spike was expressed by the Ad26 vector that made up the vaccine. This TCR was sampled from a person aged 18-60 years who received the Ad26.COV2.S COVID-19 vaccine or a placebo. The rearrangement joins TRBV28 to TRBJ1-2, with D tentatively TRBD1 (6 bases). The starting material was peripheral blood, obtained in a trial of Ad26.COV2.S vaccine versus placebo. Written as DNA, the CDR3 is TGTGCCAGCAGCAAGGACAGCTATGGCTACACCTTC. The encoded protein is CASSKDSYGYTF.